This is a list of T cell receptor beta chains from one sample in a study of radiation and T cells in renal cell carcinoma. The protocol was immunoSEQ multiplex PCR, while the TCRdb copy is restricted to in-frame clones and leaves out a portion. The sample lists 40,000 to 50,000 clones, around 83% occurring once. The source material was blood, sampled from a patient whose treatment included radiotherapy and nephrectomy. Receptors originate from a woman aged 70 to 79 with renal cell carcinoma. Both conserved end residues are part of each CDR3. The D gene is left open where the match is weak. Part of the rows lack a size; the others show once, few, many or a class for expanded clones.

abundance	j_gene	d_gene	v_gene	CDR3nt	CDR3aa
once	TRBJ1-1	TRBD1	TRBV19	TGTGCCAGTAGTGGAGACAGGGGGAGGGACACTGAAGCTTTCTTT	CASSGDRGRDTEAFF
-	TRBJ2-2	-	TRBV7-6	TGTGCCAGCAGCTTAGAACTTCAGGGGAGGGCCGGGGAGCTGTTTTTT	CASSLELQGRAGELFF
-	TRBJ2-2	-	TRBV4-1	TGCGCCAGCAGCCAAGAAGGCGCGAACACCGGGGAGCTGTTTTTT	CASSQEGANTGELFF
-	TRBJ2-7	-	TRBV19	TGTGCCAGTAGTTACGGACTTTCTAGCTCCTACGAGCAGTACTTC	CASSYGLSSSYEQYF
-	TRBJ2-2	-	TRBV7-2	TGTGCCAGCAGCTTTGCTAAGAACACCGGGGAGCTGTTTTTT	CASSFAKNTGELFF
few	TRBJ2-5	-	TRBV5-5	TGTGCCAGCAGCGTACCGGGACGGACTCAAGAGACCCAGTACTTC	CASSVPGRTQETQYF
-	TRBJ2-7	TRBD1	TRBV5-1	TGCGCCAGCAGCTTGAACTGGGGACAGCTACTCTCCTACGAGCAGTACTTC	CASSLNWGQLLSYEQYF
-	TRBJ2-1	-	TRBV14	TGTGCCAGCAGCCCTCTAGGTTTGCCCTACAATGAGCAGTTCTTC	CASSPLGLPYNEQFF
-	TRBJ2-3	-	TRBV20-1	TGCAGTGCCCTCGGGCCGGATACGCAGTATTTT	CSALGPDTQYF
-	TRBJ2-3	-	TRBV4-2	TGTGCCAGCAGCCCCCGGGGAGATACGCAGTATTTT	CASSPRGDTQYF
few	TRBJ1-1	TRBD1	TRBV7-9	TGTGCCAGCCGAGGACAGGGGGATACTGAAGCTTTCTTT	CASRGQGDTEAFF
-	TRBJ2-1	TRBD2	TRBV7-8	TGTGCCAGCAGCACCCCGCTAGCGGGGTCTGCCTACAATGAGCAGTTCTTC	CASSTPLAGSAYNEQFF
-	TRBJ2-1	TRBD2	TRBV19	TGTGCCAGTACATCGACTAGCGGAACCAGCGGTGAGCAGTTCTTC	CASTSTSGTSGEQFF
once	TRBJ1-1	-	TRBV6-5	TGTGCCAGCAGTCCCGGGGCTGGAACTGAAGCTTTCTTT	CASSPGAGTEAFF
-	TRBJ2-2	TRBD2	TRBV7-6	TGTGCCAGCAGCCTACGGGGGGGCAGTTGGACCGGGGAGCTGTTTTTT	CASSLRGGSWTGELFF
-	TRBJ1-1	TRBD1	TRBV6-5	TGTGCCAGCAGTGGACAGGGAGGGAAGGGTGAAGCTTTCTTT	CASSGQGGKGEAFF
-	TRBJ1-2	-	TRBV14	TGTGCCAGCAGCCAACAACGGACATTTAGAGACTATGGCTACACCTTC	CASSQQRTFRDYGYTF
-	TRBJ2-3	TRBD2	TRBV4-3	TGCGCCAGCAGCCAAGAGTCTAGCGGGATCGGTACAGATACGCAGTATTTT	CASSQESSGIGTDTQYF
-	TRBJ1-4	-	TRBV30	TGTGCCTGGAGTTGGTCCGCTAATGAAAAACTGTTTTTT	CAWSWSANEKLFF
-	TRBJ1-1	-	TRBV19	TGTGCCAGTAGTATAGAGTGGACAGTTAAGAACACTGAAGCTTTCTTT	CASSIEWTVKNTEAFF
-	TRBJ1-5	TRBD1	TRBV19	TGTGCCAGTAGATGGACAGGCGATAGCAATCAGCCCCAGCATTTT	CASRWTGDSNQPQHF
-	TRBJ2-3	TRBD2	TRBV6-5	TGTGCCAGCAGTGGGCAGGGACTAGTACCAGATACGCAGTATTTT	CASSGQGLVPDTQYF
-	TRBJ2-7	-	TRBV19	TGTGCCAGTAGTATAGGTCCGGCTAGCGACGAGCAGTACTTC	CASSIGPASDEQYF
-	TRBJ1-4	-	TRBV10-1	TGCGCCAGCAGTGAAGGGGCCGCTAATGAAAAACTGTTTTTT	CASSEGAANEKLFF
-	TRBJ2-3	-	TRBV18	TGTGCCAGCTCACCAGGACTGGCAGATACGCAGTATTTT	CASSPGLADTQYF
-	TRBJ2-2	TRBD1	TRBV13	TGTGCCAGCAGCAGTACAGGGGCAGGGACCGGGGAGCTGTTTTTT	CASSSTGAGTGELFF
-	TRBJ2-1	TRBD2	TRBV13	TGTGCCAGCAGCTTAGTATTTCAGGCGGTAGCGGGGGCCTACAATGAGCAGTTCTTC	CASSLVFQAVAGAYNEQFF
-	TRBJ1-2	-	TRBV29-1	TGCAGCGTTGAGACGTCGGGGACTATGGGCTACACCTTC	CSVETSGTMGYTF
-	TRBJ2-1	-	TRBV2	TGTGCCACCTACCGGACAGCCGGTTACAATGAGCAGTTCTTC	CATYRTAGYNEQFF
-	TRBJ2-7	TRBD2	TRBV4-3	TGCGCCAGCAGCCAAGAGGTAGCGGGAGAGTACTACGAGCAGTACTTC	CASSQEVAGEYYEQYF
-	TRBJ2-1	TRBD2	TRBV15	TGTGCCACCAGCCTTGGCGGGGGGGCCCACAATGAGCAGTTCTTC	CATSLGGGAHNEQFF
-	TRBJ1-1	-	TRBV21-1	TGTGCCAGCAGCCCAGGGACAGGGGACACTGAAGCTTTCTTT	CASSPGTGDTEAFF
-	TRBJ2-1	-	TRBV6-5	TGTGCCAGCAGTTGGGGACCCGTCTATGAGCAGTTCTTC	CASSWGPVYEQFF
-	TRBJ1-2	-	TRBV6-5	TGTGCCAGCAGTTACTCGACAGCCAACTATGGCTACACCTTC	CASSYSTANYGYTF
-	TRBJ1-1	-	TRBV5-1	TGCGCCAGCAGCCTCACCGGTGAAGGTTTAGGCACTGAAGCTTTCTTT	CASSLTGEGLGTEAFF
-	TRBJ2-2	-	TRBV19	TGTGCCAGTAGTCTAGCGCAGGCCGGGGAGCTGTTTTTT	CASSLAQAGELFF
-	TRBJ2-7	-	TRBV18	TGTGCCAGCTCACCTGGGACTCCGCCGGGGGAGCAGTACTTC	CASSPGTPPGEQYF